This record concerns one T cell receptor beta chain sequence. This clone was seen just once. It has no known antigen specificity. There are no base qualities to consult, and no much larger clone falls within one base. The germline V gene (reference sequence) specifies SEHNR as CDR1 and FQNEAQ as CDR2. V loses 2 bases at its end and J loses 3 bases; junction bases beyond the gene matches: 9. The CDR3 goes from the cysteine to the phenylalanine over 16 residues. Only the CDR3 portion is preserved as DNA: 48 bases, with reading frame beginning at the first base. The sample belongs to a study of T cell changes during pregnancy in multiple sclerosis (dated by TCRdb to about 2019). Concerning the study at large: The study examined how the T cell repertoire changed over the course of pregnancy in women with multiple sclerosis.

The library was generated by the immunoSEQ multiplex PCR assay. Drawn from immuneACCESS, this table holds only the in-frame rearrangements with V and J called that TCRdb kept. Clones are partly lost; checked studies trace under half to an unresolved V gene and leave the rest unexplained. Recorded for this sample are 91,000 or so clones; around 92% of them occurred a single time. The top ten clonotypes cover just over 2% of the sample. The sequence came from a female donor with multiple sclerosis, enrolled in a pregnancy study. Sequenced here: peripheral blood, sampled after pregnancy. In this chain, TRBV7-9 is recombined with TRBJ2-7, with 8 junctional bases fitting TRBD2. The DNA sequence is TGTGCCAGCAGCTTAAATGCGGGGGGTGGGGACTACGAGCAGTACTTC. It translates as CASSLNAGGGDYEQYF.